Listed below are T cell receptor beta chains from one sample, sequenced in a study of cytomegalovirus exposure and HLA in healthy donors. The repertoire was sequenced with immunoSEQ multiplex PCR; TCRdb's copy has only in-frame clones and lacks some. The sample has tens of thousands of clones; the top ten hold about 6.2%. Sequencing was carried out using PBMCs. These receptors were obtained from a human donor in good health. Each CDR3 is given with its conserved first and last residue. A D gene is named only where the DNA matches it firmly.

>TRBV29-1|TRBD1|TRBJ2-1
TGCAGCGTTGAAGCCCCCCAGGGGGCATATGAGCAGTTCTTC
CSVEAPQGAYEQFF
>TRBV19|TRBD2|TRBJ2-5
TGTGCCAGTATGAGGGAGGGAGAGACCCAGTACTTC
CASMREGETQYF
>TRBV7-2|-|TRBJ1-4
TGTGCCAGCAGCTCAGGGTACACTAATGAAAAACTGTTTTTT
CASSSGYTNEKLFF
>TRBV5-1|-|TRBJ1-2
TGCGCCAGCAGCTTGGGGGGGGGACTCTATGGCTACACCTTC
CASSLGGGLYGYTF
>TRBV4-1|TRBD2|TRBJ2-7
TGCGCCAGCAGCCACCAAAGGGCGGGGTCGGGACTAGCGGAGGCTGCAGTGCAGTACTTC
CASSHQRAGSGLAEAAVQYF
>TRBV5-1|TRBD2|TRBJ2-2
TGCGCCAGCAGCTTCCTAGCGGGGGCGAACACCGGGGAGCTGTTTTTT
CASSFLAGANTGELFF
>TRBV11-2|TRBD1|TRBJ2-5
TGTGCCAGCAGCCCTAGGGGGGTTCCGGGACAGGGTGTAAAAGGGACCCAGTACTTC
CASSPRGVPGQGVKGTQYF
>TRBV19|TRBD1|TRBJ2-2
TGTGCCAGTAGCCTTTTCGGAGGACAGGCGCCGAACACCGGGGAGCTGTTTTTT
CASSLFGGQAPNTGELFF
>TRBV7-3|TRBD2|TRBJ2-7
TGTGCCAGCAGCCAACGGGGCGGGGGGGCCTACGAGCAGTACTTC
CASSQRGGGAYEQYF
>TRBV11-3|TRBD2|TRBJ2-5
TGTGCCAGCAGCTTAGGGGCTAGCGGGGGGGCATCAGAGACCCAGTACTTC
CASSLGASGGASETQYF
>TRBV7-7|TRBD1|TRBJ2-5
TGTGCTAGCAGCCCGCAGGGGGCTGGAGAGACCCAGTACTTC
CASSPQGAGETQYF
>TRBV5-1|-|TRBJ1-5
TGCGCCAGCAGCTTCGACGGGGGGAATCAGCCCCAGCATTTT
CASSFDGGNQPQHF
>TRBV18|-|TRBJ1-4
TGTGCCAGCTCGCTGAATTCGATGCAGGGTTCACCGGACCAAAAACTGTTTTTT
CASSLNSMQGSPDQKLFF